This T cell receptor (beta chain) comes out of a study of vaccination and CD4 T cells after COVID-19. About the research overall: Median time from second vaccine dose to sampling was just over 70 days (14 to 241).

Points from the study as a whole: Counts of SARS-CoV-2-reactive clonotypes had a median that went from about 20 to 38, a nonsignificant change. Spike mono-reactivity was found in 304 of 307 vaccine-specific clones from convalescent patients.

Treatment indicated: 10-day PBMC culture with coronavirus spike peptide pools or control peptides (ViraFEST assay). Researchers reported culturing about 2.1 million PBMCs per well with about 10 IU/ml IL-2 and about 9.3 ug/ml peptide pools. With regard to this clonotype: Its antigen remains unknown.

With the Oncomine TCR Beta short-read assay, DNA from cultured CD4+ T cells was sequenced. Each CDR3 protein is one row after TCRdb ran MiXCR on the PCR reads. The repertoire consists of about 16,000 distinct CDR3 sequences, with around 40% occurring once and the leading ten covering approximately 23%. Germline V gene lookup returns CDR1 WNHNN and CDR2 SYGVQD (reference sequence). Trimming cost V 2 bases and J 2 bases, with 9 bases left between them. The CDR3 sequence is 14 residues long. The material was CD4+ T cells from blood, cultured in vitro, obtained before SARS-CoV-2 vaccination. The J gene is TRBJ2-5, the V gene TRBV10-1; a weak D match, TRBD1 (5 bases). The TCR comes from a human donor who received a COVID-19 vaccine. This CDR3 reads CASSELGPQETQYF. The CDR3 region has the DNA TGCGCCAGCAGTGAGCTGGGGCCGCAAGAGACCCAGTACTTC.